This is a list of T cell receptor beta chains from one sample in a study of cytomegalovirus exposure and HLA in healthy donors. Data came from immunoSEQ multiplex PCR; TCRdb stores just in-frame clones and leaves some out. The top ten hold 3% to 4.5% of the sample, which has 110,000 to 150,000 clones, 77% seen once. Sequences were obtained from PBMCs. Source of these receptors: a male donor in good health and CMV-seronegative. The CDR3 runs from the conserved cysteine through the conserved F or W. The order of the fields is J gene, clone size, V gene, D gene, CDR3 DNA, CDR3 protein. A D gene is named only where the DNA matches it firmly. Size is stated for part of the rows, as once, few or many counts, or as a class when the clone is expanded.

TRBJ2-3 . TRBV6-5 . TGTGCCAGCAGTTCCCGGTGGCGGGGCACAGATACGCAGTATTTT CASSSRWRGTDTQYF
TRBJ1-1 . TRBV7-9 TRBD1 TGTGCCAGCAGCTCCGACAGGATGAGACAGGGCGAAGCTTTCTTT CASSSDRMRQGEAFF
TRBJ1-2 . TRBV4-3 . TGCGCCAGCAGCCAAGGCACAGCTAACTATGGCTACACCTTC CASSQGTANYGYTF
TRBJ1-3 . TRBV11-1 . TGTGCCAGCAGCTTCAACAGGGCAGGATCTGGAAACACCATATATTTT CASSFNRAGSGNTIYF
TRBJ2-4 once TRBV11-1 TRBD1 TGTGCCAGCAGCCCAGGGGACAGGGTAGCCAAAAACATTCAGTACTTC CASSPGDRVAKNIQYF
TRBJ1-1 . TRBV11-2 TRBD1 TGTGCCAGCAGCTTCGCAGGGGGCTCAGCTTTCTTT CASSFAGGSAFF
TRBJ2-1 . TRBV6-5 TRBD1 TGTGCCAGCTCCAGACGGACAGGGGTCTATGAGCAGTTCTTC CASSRRTGVYEQFF
TRBJ2-7 once TRBV29-1 TRBD1 TGCAGCGGGGGACCGGGACAGGCCTACGAGCAGTACTTC CSGGPGQAYEQYF
TRBJ1-5 . TRBV27 TRBD1 TGTGCCAGCAGTCCCGCGGGACAGGGAAACGGTCAGCCCCAGCATTTT CASSPAGQGNGQPQHF
TRBJ2-7 . TRBV9 . TGTGCCAGCAGCGCGGGACTGGGGTTCTCCTACGAGCAGTACTTC CASSAGLGFSYEQYF
TRBJ2-1 . TRBV29-1 . TGCAGCGTGAGGGACACCAATGAGCAGTTCTTC CSVRDTNEQFF
TRBJ2-4 few TRBV29-1 . TGCAGCGTTGAAGATCCGGCCACGCACGGGGACATTCAGTACTTC CSVEDPATHGDIQYF
TRBJ2-2 few TRBV7-6 . TGTGCCAGCAGCTTTGGGGGGGCAGCCGGGGAGCTGTTTTTT CASSFGGAAGELFF
TRBJ1-2 . TRBV21-1 . TGTGCCAGCAGCAAAAAATCGGGGACAGAACTTTATGGCTACACCTTC CASSKKSGTELYGYTF
TRBJ1-1 . TRBV6-1 . TGTGCCAGCAGAGTACAGGGAAGCACTGAAGCTTTCTTT CASRVQGSTEAFF
TRBJ1-4 . TRBV6-1 . TGTGCCAGCAGTGAAGAGGGGCAGGGAGGTGAAAAACTGTTTTTT CASSEEGQGGEKLFF
TRBJ2-1 . TRBV27 TRBD2 TGTGCCAGCACCCGAGCGGGAGGGCCTCACAATGAGCAGTTCTTC CASTRAGGPHNEQFF
TRBJ2-7 . TRBV29-1 TRBD1 TGCAGCGTCCCAGGGGGAGCCTACGAGCAGTACTTC CSVPGGAYEQYF
TRBJ1-1 . TRBV5-1 . TGCGCCAGCAGCTTAGAGACAGGTCGCCGCCAGACCACTGAAGCTTTCTTT CASSLETGRRQTTEAFF
TRBJ2-7 . TRBV30 . TGTGCCTGGAGTACTCAGGCGTACGAGCAGTACTTC CAWSTQAYEQYF
TRBJ1-3 . TRBV7-6 TRBD1 TGTGCCAGCAGCTTAGGGGCCGTCCGTTTTTGGGGACAGGGAACTGGAAACACCATATATTTT CASSLGAVRFWGQGTGNTIYF
TRBJ2-6 . TRBV7-2 TRBD1 TGTGCCAGCAGCTTAGTGGCCACAGGGGAAGCTGGGGCCAACGTCCTGACTTTC CASSLVATGEAGANVLTF
TRBJ1-1 . TRBV5-1 . TGCGCCAGCAGCCTGACGGGGGGCTCGAACACTGAAGCTTTCTTT CASSLTGGSNTEAFF
TRBJ1-4 . TRBV6-5 . TGTGCCAGCAGTATAGGGACTAGGGAAAAACTGTTTTTT CASSIGTREKLFF
TRBJ1-1 . TRBV6-6 . TGTGCCAGCAGTTACTCCCAGGGGATGAACACTGAAGCTTTCTTT CASSYSQGMNTEAFF
TRBJ2-5 few TRBV5-1 . TGCGCCAGCAGCGGACCGGCTAGCGAAACCCAGGAGACCCAGTACTTC CASSGPASETQETQYF
TRBJ1-1 few TRBV6-1 . TGTGCCAGCAGTGAAGGCGGGGGGGCGGCTGAAGCTTTCTTT CASSEGGGAAEAFF